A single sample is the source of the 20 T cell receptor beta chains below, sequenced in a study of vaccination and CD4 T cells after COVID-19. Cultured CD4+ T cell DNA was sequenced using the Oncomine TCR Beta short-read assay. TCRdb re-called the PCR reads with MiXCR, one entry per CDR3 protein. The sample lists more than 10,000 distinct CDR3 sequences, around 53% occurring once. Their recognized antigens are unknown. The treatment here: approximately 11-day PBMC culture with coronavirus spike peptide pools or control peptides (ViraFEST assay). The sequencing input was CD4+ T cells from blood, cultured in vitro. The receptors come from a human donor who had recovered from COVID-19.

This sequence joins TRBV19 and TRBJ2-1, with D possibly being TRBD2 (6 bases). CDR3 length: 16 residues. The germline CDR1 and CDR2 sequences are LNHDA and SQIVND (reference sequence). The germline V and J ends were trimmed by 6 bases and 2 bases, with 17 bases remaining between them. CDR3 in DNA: TGTGCCAGTAGCACGGGGGTGCAAGTAGCCTACAATGAGCAGTTCTTC. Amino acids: CASSTGVQVAYNEQFF.

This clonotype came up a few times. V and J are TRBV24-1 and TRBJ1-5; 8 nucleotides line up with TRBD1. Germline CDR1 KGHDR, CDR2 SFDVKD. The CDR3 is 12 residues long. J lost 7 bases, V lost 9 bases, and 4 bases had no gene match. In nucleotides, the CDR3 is TGTGCCACCGGACAGGGTGGCCAGCCCCAGCATTTT. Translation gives CATGQGGQPQHF.

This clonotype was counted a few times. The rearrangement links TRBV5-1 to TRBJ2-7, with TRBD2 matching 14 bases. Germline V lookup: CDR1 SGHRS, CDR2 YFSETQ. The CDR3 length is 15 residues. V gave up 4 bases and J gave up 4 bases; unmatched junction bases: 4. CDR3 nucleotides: TGCGCCAGCAGCCGGGGACTAGCGGGAGCTTACGAGCAGTACTTC. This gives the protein CASSRGLAGAYEQYF. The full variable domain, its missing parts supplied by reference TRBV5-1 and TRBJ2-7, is KAGVTQTPRYLIKTRGQQVTLSCSPISGHRSVSWYQQTPGQGLQFLFEYFSETQRNKGNFPGRFSGRQFSNSRSEMNVSTLELGDSALYLCASSRGLAGAYEQYFGPGTRLTVT.

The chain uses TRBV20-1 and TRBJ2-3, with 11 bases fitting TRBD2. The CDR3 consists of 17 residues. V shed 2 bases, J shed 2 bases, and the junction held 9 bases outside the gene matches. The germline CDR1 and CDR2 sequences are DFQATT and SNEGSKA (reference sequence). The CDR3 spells CSARNSGRAMITDTQYF. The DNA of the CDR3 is TGCAGTGCTAGAAATAGCGGGAGGGCCATGATCACAGATACGCAGTATTTT.

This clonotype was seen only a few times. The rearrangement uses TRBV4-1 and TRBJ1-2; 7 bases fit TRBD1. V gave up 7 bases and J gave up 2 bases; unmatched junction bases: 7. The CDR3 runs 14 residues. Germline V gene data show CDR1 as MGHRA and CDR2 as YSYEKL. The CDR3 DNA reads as TGCGCCAGCAACGTGGGACAGCTAAACTATGGCTACACCTTC. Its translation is CASNVGQLNYGYTF.

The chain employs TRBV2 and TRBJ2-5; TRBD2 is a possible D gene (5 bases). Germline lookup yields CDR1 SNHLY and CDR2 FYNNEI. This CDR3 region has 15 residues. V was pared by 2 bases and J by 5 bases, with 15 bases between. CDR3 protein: CASSETGAGPETQYF. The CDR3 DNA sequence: TGTGCCAGCAGTGAAACTGGCGCGGGTCCGGAGACCCAGTACTTC.

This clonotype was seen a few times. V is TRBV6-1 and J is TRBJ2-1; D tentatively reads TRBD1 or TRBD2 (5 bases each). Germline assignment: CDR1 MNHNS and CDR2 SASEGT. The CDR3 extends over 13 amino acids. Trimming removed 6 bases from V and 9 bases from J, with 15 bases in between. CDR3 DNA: TGTGCCAGCAGCCCAGGACCGGGGACTGAGCAGTTCTTC. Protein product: CASSPGPGTEQFF.

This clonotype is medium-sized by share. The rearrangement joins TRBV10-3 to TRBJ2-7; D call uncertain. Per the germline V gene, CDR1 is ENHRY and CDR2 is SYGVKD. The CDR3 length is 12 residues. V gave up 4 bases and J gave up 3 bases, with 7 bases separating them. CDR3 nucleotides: TGTGCCATCAGTGGTTCCGGCTACGAGCAGTACTTC. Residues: CAISGSGYEQYF.

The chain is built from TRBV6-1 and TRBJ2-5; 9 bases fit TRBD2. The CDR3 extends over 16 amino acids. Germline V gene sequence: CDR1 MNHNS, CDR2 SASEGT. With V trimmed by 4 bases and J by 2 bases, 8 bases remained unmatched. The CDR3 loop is CASSVTAGGRQETQYF. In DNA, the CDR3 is TGTGCCAGCAGTGTTACAGCGGGAGGCCGTCAAGAGACCCAGTACTTC.

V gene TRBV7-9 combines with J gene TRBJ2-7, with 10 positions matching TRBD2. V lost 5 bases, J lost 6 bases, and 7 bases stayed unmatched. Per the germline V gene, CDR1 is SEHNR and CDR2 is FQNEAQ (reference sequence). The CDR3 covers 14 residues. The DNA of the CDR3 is TGTGCCAGCAGCAGGGCTAGCGGGAGTAGCGAGCAGTACTTC. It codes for CASSRASGSSEQYF.

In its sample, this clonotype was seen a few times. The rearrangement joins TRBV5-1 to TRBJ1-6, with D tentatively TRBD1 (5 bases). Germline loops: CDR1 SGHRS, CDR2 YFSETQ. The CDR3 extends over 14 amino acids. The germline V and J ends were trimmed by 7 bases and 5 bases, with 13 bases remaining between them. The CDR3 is CASSGGQNNSPLHF. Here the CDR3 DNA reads TGCGCCAGCTCCGGGGGTCAGAATAATTCACCCCTCCACTTT. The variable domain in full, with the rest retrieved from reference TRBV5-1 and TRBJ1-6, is KAGVTQTPRYLIKTRGQQVTLSCSPISGHRSVSWYQQTPGQGLQFLFEYFSETQRNKGNFPGRFSGRQFSNSRSEMNVSTLELGDSALYLCASSGGQNNSPLHFGNGTRLTVT.

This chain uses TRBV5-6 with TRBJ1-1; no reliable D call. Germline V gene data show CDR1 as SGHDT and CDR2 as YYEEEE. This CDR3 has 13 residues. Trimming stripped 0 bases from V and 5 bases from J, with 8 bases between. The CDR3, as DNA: TGTGCCAGCAGCTTGGGTCGGGGAACTGAAGCTTTCTTT. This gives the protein CASSLGRGTEAFF.

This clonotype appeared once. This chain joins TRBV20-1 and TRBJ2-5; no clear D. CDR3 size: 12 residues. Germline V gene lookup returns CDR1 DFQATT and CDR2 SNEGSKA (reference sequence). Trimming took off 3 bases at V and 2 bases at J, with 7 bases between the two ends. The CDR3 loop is CSASRWQETQYF. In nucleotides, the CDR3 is TGCAGTGCTAGTAGGTGGCAAGAGACCCAGTACTTC.

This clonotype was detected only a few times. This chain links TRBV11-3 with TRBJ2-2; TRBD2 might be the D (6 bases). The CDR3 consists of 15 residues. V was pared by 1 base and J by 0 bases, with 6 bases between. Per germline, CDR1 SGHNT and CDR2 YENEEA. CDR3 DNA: TGTGCCAGCAGCTTAGGGACTACGAACACCGGGGAGCTGTTTTTT. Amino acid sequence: CASSLGTTNTGELFF.

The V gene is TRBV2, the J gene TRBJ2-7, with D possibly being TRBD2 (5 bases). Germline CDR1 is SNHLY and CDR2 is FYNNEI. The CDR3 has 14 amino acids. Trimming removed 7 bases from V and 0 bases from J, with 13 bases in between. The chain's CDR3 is CASIIGLLSYEQYF. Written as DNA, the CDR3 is TGTGCCAGCATAATAGGACTCCTCTCCTACGAGCAGTACTTC. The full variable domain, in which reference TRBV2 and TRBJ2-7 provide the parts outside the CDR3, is EPEVTQTPSHQVTQMGQEVILRCVPISNHLYFYWYRQILGQKVEFLVSFYNNEISEKSEIFDDQFSVERPDGSNFTLKIRSTKLEDSAMYFCASIIGLLSYEQYFGPGTRLTVT.

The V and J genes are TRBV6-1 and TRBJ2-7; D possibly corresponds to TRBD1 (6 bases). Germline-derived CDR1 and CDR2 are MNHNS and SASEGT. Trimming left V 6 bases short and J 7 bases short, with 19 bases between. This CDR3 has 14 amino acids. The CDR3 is CASSDRWTVGEQYF. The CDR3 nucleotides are TGTGCCAGCAGCGACCGGTGGACAGTTGGGGAGCAGTACTTC.

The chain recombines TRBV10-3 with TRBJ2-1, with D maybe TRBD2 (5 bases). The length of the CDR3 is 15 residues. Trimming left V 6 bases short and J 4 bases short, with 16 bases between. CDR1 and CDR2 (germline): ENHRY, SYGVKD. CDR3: CAIRDIASLYNEQFF. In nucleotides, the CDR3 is TGTGCCATCAGGGATATAGCGTCACTTTACAATGAGCAGTTCTTC.

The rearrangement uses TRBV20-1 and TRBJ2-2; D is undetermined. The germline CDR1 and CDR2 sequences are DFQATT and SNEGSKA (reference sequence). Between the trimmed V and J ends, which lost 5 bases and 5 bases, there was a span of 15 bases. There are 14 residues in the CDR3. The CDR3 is CSAPDTLSTGELFF. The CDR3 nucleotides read TGCAGTGCTCCCGACACGCTATCAACCGGGGAGCTGTTTTTT.

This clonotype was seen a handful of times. DNA of the CDR3: TGTGCCAGTAGTGATGACAGGGGGAATGAGCAGTTCTTC. Its protein product is CASSDDRGNEQFF. This sequence joins TRBV19 and TRBJ2-1, with TRBD1 identical over 9 bases. There are 13 residues in the CDR3. V shed 5 bases, J shed 7 bases, and the junction held 3 bases outside the gene matches. Germline values: CDR1 LNHDA, CDR2 SQIVND (reference sequence).

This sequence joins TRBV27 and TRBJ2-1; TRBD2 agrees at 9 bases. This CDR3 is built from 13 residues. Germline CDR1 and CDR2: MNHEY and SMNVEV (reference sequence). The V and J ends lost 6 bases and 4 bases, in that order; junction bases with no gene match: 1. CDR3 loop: CASRTSGYNEQFF. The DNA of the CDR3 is TGTGCCAGCAGGACTAGCGGATACAATGAGCAGTTCTTC.